The clone carrying this T cell receptor (beta chain) was seen only once. Its specificity is unknown. This sample stems from a study of cytomegalovirus exposure and HLA in healthy donors. Study-level findings and limits: Researchers reported in a later analysis that a missense DCLRE1C variant was tied to TCR beta V- and J-gene trimming. Earlier findings revealed that most TCR beta V segments proved productive either about 87% or about 30% of the time. Sequencing probably produced one cluster of sequence variants that were highly shared.

CDR1 and CDR2 (germline): SGHVS, FNYEAQ. Trimming stripped 2 bases from V and 0 bases from J, with 10 bases between. The CDR3 is made up of 16 amino acids. Use of 60 Vbeta and 13 Jbeta primers characterized the PCR. The method was immunoSEQ multiplex PCR; TCRdb's version includes in-frame clones alone and lacks a portion of them. The data show roughly 190,000 clones, more than 65% seen once. Source material: PBMCs. The receptor's source is a man between 40 and 49 years old in good health and CMV-seropositive. V is TRBV7-6 and J is TRBJ1-4; D unclear. CDR3 residues: CASSLLAPATNEKLFF. In DNA, the CDR3 is TGTGCCAGCAGCTTACTTGCCCCAGCAACTAATGAAAAACTGTTTTTT.